The rows below give T cell receptor beta chains drawn from one sample of a study of identical twins. TCRdb re-derived calls from the 5' RACE reads in MiXCR, one entry per CDR3 protein. The sample shows hundreds of thousands of distinct CDR3 sequences, about 20% of them seen only once. The same specimen was also included in a second study, on T cells expressing NK-cell markers.

Sequenced: PBMCs. The source is a woman between 18 and 29 years old in good health. CDR3s include the opening cysteine and the closing phenylalanine or tryptophan. D genes are given only for firm matches.

d_gene,j_gene,v_gene,CDR3aa
TRBD1,TRBJ1-1,TRBV20-1,CSARDQRGGRGAFF
NA,TRBJ1-6,TRBV5-1,CASSSGPSASPLHF
TRBD2,TRBJ2-3,TRBV5-1,CASHSGGAGDTQYF
NA,TRBJ2-7,TRBV6-1,CASSEAGTLKKQYF
TRBD2,TRBJ2-7,TRBV12-3/TRBV12-4,CASSHRTSGSYEQYF
NA,TRBJ1-2,TRBV20-1,CSAETPGLYGYTF
NA,TRBJ2-2,TRBV15,CATSRVLATGELFF
TRBD1,TRBJ1-2,TRBV5-1,CASSGDRRGPVF
TRBD2,TRBJ2-1,TRBV4-1,CASSRGGGRPGGNEQFF
NA,TRBJ2-5,TRBV14,CASSQLLAVETQYF
NA,TRBJ2-1,TRBV12-3/TRBV12-4,CASSSQGIYNEQFF
TRBD1,TRBJ1-2,TRBV7-2,CASSPRGGGIDGYTF
TRBD2,TRBJ2-7,TRBV12-3/TRBV12-4,CASRRLLAGRSYEQYF
NA,TRBJ2-7,TRBV3-1,CASSQGRYEQYF
TRBD2,TRBJ2-1,TRBV9,CASSPHGAGSYNEQFF
TRBD2,TRBJ2-1,TRBV12-3/TRBV12-4,CASSAGRGWGSYNEQFF
NA,TRBJ2-2,TRBV3-1,CASWGGELFF
NA,TRBJ2-2,TRBV5-1,CASTVADTGELFF
TRBD2,TRBJ2-5,TRBV7-8,CASSLIREVNF
NA,TRBJ2-7,TRBV12-3/TRBV12-4,CASSIYRSSYEQYF
NA,TRBJ2-3,TRBV7-8,CASSPRGRGGTDTQYF
NA,TRBJ2-7,TRBV6-5,CASSYSSGSSGRTYEQYF
NA,TRBJ2-7,TRBV29-1,CSVQNFVGAYEQYF
TRBD2,TRBJ2-5,TRBV7-2,CASTGGDRETQYF
NA,TRBJ2-7,TRBV6-1,CASSRGTVGAYEQYF
NA,TRBJ2-2,TRBV29-1,CSVGPGPVNTGELFF
TRBD1,TRBJ1-5,TRBV29-1,CSAQTLAGGDQPQHF
NA,TRBJ2-3,TRBV18,CASSQGSQTDTQYF
NA,TRBJ2-2,TRBV18,CASSSPAGLNTGELFF
NA,TRBJ2-1,TRBV20-1,CSASQGTSYNEQFF
TRBD1,TRBJ2-1,TRBV6-5,CASSYSRDRGNEQFF
NA,TRBJ2-3,TRBV6-1,CASRSVSAGSSDTQYF
NA,TRBJ2-2,TRBV6-1,CASSDGPLKNTGELFF
NA,TRBJ1-3,TRBV5-1,CASSPNTGTGNTIYF
TRBD1,TRBJ2-1,TRBV20-1,CSASRNRDSRYEQFF
NA,TRBJ2-5,TRBV5-1,CASSFGTPGETQYF
NA,TRBJ2-1,TRBV20-1,CSASLVRPGGNEQFF
NA,TRBJ2-1,TRBV29-1,CTGGAGNEQFF
NA,TRBJ1-3,TRBV7-3,CASSPELSANTIYF
NA,TRBJ1-2,TRBV29-1,CSVEGVGYTF